This T cell receptor beta chain appears in the sequencing data of a study of T cells in Graves' hyperthyroidism and ophthalmopathy (dated by TCRdb to 2018 to 2020). With regard to the full study: Peripheral blood was sampled at the time of initial diagnosis, prior to any treatment. TCR V-J signatures able to tell the groups apart were searched for in a discovery cohort of 95 or so patients, of whom over 40 had Graves' ophthalmopathy and 55 to 65 had stable Graves' hyperthyroidism. Prospective prediction of ophthalmopathy was tested in an independent validation cohort of approximately 19 hyperthyroidism patients and 17 patients who later progressed to ophthalmopathy. In addition, the study compared T-cell repertoires in thyroid tissue and in blood from several Graves' hyperthyroidism patients. Once sampling was done, hyperthyroidism patients were given methimazole at a starting dose of 30 mg daily, whereas ophthalmopathy patients were given high-dose intravenous methylprednisolone. The roughly 100 discovery patients were randomly split 7:3 into training and test sets. TCR Vbeta CDR3 sequencing of 130 to 150 peripheral blood samples (43 ophthalmopathy, about 74 hyperthyroidism and approximately 17 progressor patients) is reported in the paper. Study-wide conclusions, independent of this receptor: Blood samples also contained most of the expanded thyroid clonotypes (frequency above 0.001), which suggests that blood repertoires may reflect thyroid immune responses. Ophthalmopathy was separated from stable hyperthyroidism by a 13 V-J signature model, with around 90% sensitivity and about 84% specificity obtained in cross-validation and 80%/75% obtained in testing. In validation, the model predicted progression to ophthalmopathy with approximately 71% sensitivity and about 73% specificity, a median of about 6 months before onset. No statistical method was used to fix the sample size in advance, and group allocation was not hidden from the investigators.

This clonotype was seen many times. It has no known antigen specificity. No per-base quality is available; no much larger clone lies one base away. Between the V and J ends, shortened by 3 bases and 0 bases respectively, the junction contains 15 bases. The CDR3, cysteine through phenylalanine, is 16 amino acids long. CDR3 DNA is the only sequence kept; it has 48 bases, read in frame from the first base. Sequences MDHEN (CDR1) and SYDVKM (CDR2) are obtained from the germline V gene. TCR beta CDR3 regions were amplified from RNA transcripts. For the first round of RT-PCR on the TCR CDR3, the HTBI primer set was used together with the Qiagen OneStep RT-PCR kit. Libraries were constructed in a second round of multiplex PCR, after which size selection and purification were carried out. The libraries were sequenced on an Illumina HiSeq2000 using paired-end 100 bp reads. Regarding the original processing steps: SOAPnuke was used to process the raw data, with reads discarded if the reads contained adapters or uncalled bases, had a mean Phred below 15, or lacked an exact constant-primer or identifier match. COPE v1.2.5 was used to merge high-quality paired reads, and clonotypes were defined as unique nucleotide sequences. MiTCR v1.1 was used to align clonotypes to the IMGT TRBV, TRBD and TRBJ reference segments. The analysis was restricted to V-J combinations with a frequency above 0.0001, which together covered just over 98% of the repertoires. The TCS score was defined as the ratio of F50 (clonal expansion) to E x V (chaos), calculated using BLOSUM62-based TCRdist between CDR3 peptides within each V-J. Welch's t-statistics and random forest reduced 514 V-J features to 13, which were used in a naive Bayes classifier (R e1071). Through fastp at Q25 and MiXCR, TCRdb rebuilt clones from the public reads, retaining in-frame beta chains. All rows with the same CDR3 protein become a single entry with the most common DNA and genes. The authors' filters were not applied to this entry. In all, the sample holds nearly 250,000 distinct CDR3 sequences, and approximately 23% of those were seen once. The ten top clones hold 35% to 40% of the sample.

Moderately to severely active disease, a Clinical Activity Score of at least 3, a NOSPECS grade of at least 4, and a duration under 3 months were present in ophthalmopathy patients. Exclusion was applied to patients with uncontrolled infections, other autoimmune diseases, pregnancy or lactation. Clinical symptoms, serum thyroxine and TRAb, thyroid ultrasound, and orbital computed tomography formed the basis for the diagnoses. PBMCs were isolated from around 10 ml of fresh peripheral blood by Ficoll-Paque density gradient centrifugation. Total RNA was extracted using Trizol reagent, and RNA quality was assessed on an Agilent 2100 Bioanalyzer.

The sequence joins TRBV28 to TRBJ2-7; the best D guess is TRBD2, with 6 bases matching. Sequenced input: blood. The sequence was obtained from a middle-aged woman with Graves' ophthalmopathy. DNA sequence: TGTGCCAGCAGTTTGGGGGGACCATTAAGCTCCTACGAGCAGTACTTC. This translates into CASSLGGPLSSYEQYF.